This T cell receptor beta chain was captured in a study of cytomegalovirus exposure and HLA in healthy donors. Overall study findings and caveats: TCR sequences were mostly rare, though some public TCRs occurred in many donors.

The PCR employed 60 Vbeta primers together with 13 Jbeta primers. Data came from immunoSEQ multiplex PCR; TCRdb stores just in-frame clones and leaves some out. The table includes more than 95,000 clones, about 77% detected once. Concerning this clone itself: The antigen remains undetermined.

The material sequenced was PBMCs. The sequence was collected from a woman aged 18-30 years in good health and CMV-seropositive.

CDR3 amino acids: CASSQDVRGPEQYF. In DNA form, the CDR3 reads TGCGCCAGCAGCCAAGATGTCAGGGGTCCCGAGCAGTACTTC. The V call is TRBV4-1, the J call TRBJ2-7; tentative D call: TRBD1 (6 bases). The CDR3 is 14 residues long. Germline V gene lookup returns CDR1 MGHRA and CDR2 YSYEKL. V dropped 0 bases and J dropped 6 bases, with 12 bases sitting between them.